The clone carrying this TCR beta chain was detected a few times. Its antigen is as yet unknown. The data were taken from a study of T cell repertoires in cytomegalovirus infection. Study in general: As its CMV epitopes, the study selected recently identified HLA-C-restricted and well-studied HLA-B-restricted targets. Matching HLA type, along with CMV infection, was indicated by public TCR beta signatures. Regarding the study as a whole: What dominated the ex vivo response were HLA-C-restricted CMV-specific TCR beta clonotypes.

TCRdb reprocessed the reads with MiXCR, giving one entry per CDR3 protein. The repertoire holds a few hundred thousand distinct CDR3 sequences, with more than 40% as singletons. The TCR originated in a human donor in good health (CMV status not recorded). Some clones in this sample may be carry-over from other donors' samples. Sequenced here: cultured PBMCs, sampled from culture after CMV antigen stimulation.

CDR3 DNA: TGTGCCAGCAGCTTAGAGAGGGCCAGGGCCCACGAGCAGTACTTC. It yields the protein CASSLERARAHEQYF. The gene calls are TRBV7-2 and TRBJ2-7, with D perhaps being TRBD1 or TRBD2 (5 bases each). The germline V gene encodes CDR1 SGHTA and CDR2 FQGNSA. CDR3 length: 15 amino acids. The germline V and J ends were trimmed by 1 base and 5 bases, with 15 bases remaining between them.